A single sample gave rise to the 19 T cell receptor beta chains below, sequenced in a study of blood T cell repertoires in COVID-19. TCRdb's copy holds only in-frame clones and misses some; the assay was immunoSEQ multiplex PCR. In the table there are 90,000 to 110,000 clones, 85% of which are singletons. Sequenced input: peripheral blood. These receptors were taken from a man in his forties or fifties with acute or convalescent COVID-19.

The chain combines TRBV7-9 with TRBJ1-5; D is perhaps TRBD1 (6 bases). The germline CDR1 and CDR2 sequences are SEHNR and FQNEAQ (reference sequence). This CDR3 is 15 amino acids long. V lost 5 bases, J lost 3 bases, and 14 bases lay in between. CDR3 residues: CASSGQGWNNQPQHF. CDR3 nucleotides: TGTGCCAGCAGCGGCCAGGGGTGGAACAATCAGCCCCAGCATTTT.

V and J are TRBV6-5 and TRBJ1-2; 7 nucleotides match TRBD1. The V segment lost 4 bases and the J segment 7 bases; nucleotides outside the gene matches: 6. Germline CDR1 is MNHEY and CDR2 is SVGAGI. The CDR3 runs to 13 residues. CDR3 DNA sequence: TGTGCCAGCAGTTCAGGGGGAATGCGTGGCTACACCTTC. Its translation is CASSSGGMRGYTF.

V is TRBV5-1 and J is TRBJ2-2, with TRBD2 as a possible D gene (5 bases). The V and J ends lost 7 bases and 2 bases respectively, with 15 bases between them. The CDR3 runs to 15 residues. Per the germline V gene, CDR1 is SGHRS and CDR2 is YFSETQ. CDR3 region: CASGYGLPNTGELFF. The CDR3 DNA is TGCGCCAGCGGATACGGACTCCCTAACACCGGGGAGCTGTTTTTT.

This clone was seen just once. The chain couples TRBV2 to TRBJ2-2; a possible D gene is TRBD2 (6 bases). This CDR3 is built from 13 residues. Germline V gene sequence: CDR1 SNHLY, CDR2 FYNNEI. V lost 6 bases, J lost 5 bases, and 10 bases lay in between. CDR3 coding DNA: TGTGCCAGCAGACTACTAGCAACCGGGGAGCTGTTTTTT. Translation: CASRLLATGELFF.

This sequence joins TRBV5-1 and TRBJ1-2, with D possibly TRBD1 on 5 matching bases. CDR3 length: 14 residues. V shed 4 bases and J shed 2 bases, with 12 bases lying between them. Germline V gives CDR1 SGHRS, CDR2 YFSETQ. CDR3 bases: TGCGCCAGCAGCCAAGACAGCCTGAACTATGGCTACACCTTC. It translates to CASSQDSLNYGYTF.

V and J are TRBV7-2 and TRBJ2-1; 7 positions agree with TRBD1. The germline V gene encodes CDR1 SGHTA and CDR2 FQGNSA. This CDR3 is 15 amino acids long. V lost 2 bases and J lost 5; bases outside the gene matches: 6. The CDR3: CASSLWVGTDNEQFF. As DNA, the CDR3 is TGTGCCAGCAGCTTATGGGTCGGGACAGACAATGAGCAGTTCTTC.

The chain combines TRBV30 with TRBJ2-1, with TRBD2 matching 11 bases. The V gene end was trimmed by 0 bases and the J gene end by 6 bases; junction bases not matched to a gene: 1. In germline, CDR1 is GTSNPN, CDR2 SVGIG (reference sequence). The CDR3 sequence is 14 residues long. The CDR3 loop reads CAWSVSGGANEQFF. The CDR3 coding sequence is TGTGCCTGGAGTGTTAGCGGGGGGGCCAATGAGCAGTTCTTC. Complete variable domain (other parts from reference TRBV30 and TRBJ2-1): SQTIHQWPATLVQPVGSPLSLECTVEGTSNPNLYWYRQAAGRGLQLLFYSVGIGQISSEVPQNLSASRPQDRQFILSSKKLLLSDSGFYLCAWSVSGGANEQFFGPGTRLTVL.

This rearrangement joins TRBV10-3 to TRBJ1-5, with TRBD1 as a possible D gene (5 bases). The length of the CDR3 is 12 residues. Between the trimmed V and J ends, which lost 11 bases and 2 bases, there was a span of 10 bases. Germline CDR1 ENHRY, CDR2 SYGVKD. The DNA of the CDR3 is TGTGCCGCGGGACCGGGCAATCAGCCCCAGCATTTT. Protein sequence: CAAGPGNQPQHF.

The chain carries TRBV19 and TRBJ2-1; 10 nucleotides agree with TRBD2. The CDR3 contains 17 residues. Germline CDR1 LNHDA, CDR2 SQIVND (reference sequence). V shed 3 bases and J 3 bases; nucleotides not matched to a gene: 8. The CDR3 nucleotides read TGTGCCAGTAGTATTGGAGCGGGGGGGCCCTTCTACAATGAGCAGTTCTTC. This gives the protein CASSIGAGGPFYNEQFF.

The rearrangement joins TRBV6-6 to TRBJ1-1, with TRBD1 identical over 10 bases. Trimming removed 6 bases from V and 4 bases from J; junction bases left unmatched: 8. Per germline, CDR1 MNHNY and CDR2 SVGAGI (reference sequence). The CDR3 has 15 residues. Written as DNA, the CDR3 is TGTGCCAGCAGGGGGACCGGGACAGGGGTCACTGAAGCTTTCTTT. The encoded protein is CASRGTGTGVTEAFF.

V usage is TRBV3-1 (or the pseudogene TRBV3-2) and J usage is TRBJ2-7; 8 bases match TRBD1. The CDR3 has 16 residues. Looked up from germline, CDR1 is LGHDT and CDR2 is YNNKEL (reference sequence). After removal of 4 bases from V and 4 bases from J, the junction contained 12 bases not matched to a gene. The CDR3 DNA reads as TGTGCCAGCAGCCGGAACCCAGGGGGCGCCTCGTACGAGCAGTACTTC. Its protein is CASSRNPGGASYEQYF.

This chain links TRBV20-1 with TRBJ2-7; a possible D gene is TRBD1 (5 bases). The CDR3 loop spans 11 amino acids. Per germline, CDR1 DFQATT and CDR2 SNEGSKA (reference sequence). Trimming took off 5 bases at V and 6 bases at J, with 11 bases between the two ends. This chain's CDR3 is CSASDSSEQYF. DNA of the CDR3: TGCAGTGCTTCCGACAGTTCCGAGCAGTACTTC.

The rearrangement uses TRBV4-1 and TRBJ2-2; tentatively, D is TRBD1 (5 bases). Trimming took 4 bases from V and 4 from J, leaving 7 bases between them. The CDR3 has 13 residues. Germline assignment: CDR1 MGHRA and CDR2 YSYEKL. The CDR3 bases are TGCGCCAGCAGCCCCAGGGTCACCGGGGAGCTGTTTTTT. Residues: CASSPRVTGELFF.

The rearrangement uses TRBV5-6 and TRBJ2-1, with a weak D call TRBD1 (5 bases). Germline-derived CDR1 and CDR2 are SGHDT and YYEEEE. Trimming took 3 bases from V and 3 from J, leaving 13 bases between them. The CDR3 is 15 residues long. CDR3 loop: CASSSAGNIYNEQFF. CDR3 nucleotide sequence: TGTGCCAGCAGCTCCGCAGGGAACATCTACAATGAGCAGTTCTTC. The full variable domain, its missing parts supplied by reference TRBV5-6 and TRBJ2-1, is DAGVTQSPTHLIKTRGQQVTLRCSPKSGHDTVSWYQQALGQGPQFIFQYYEEEERQRGNFPDRFSGHQFPNYSSELNVNALLLGDSALYLCASSSAGNIYNEQFFGPGTRLTVL.

The gene calls are TRBV6-5 and TRBJ2-7, with D perhaps TRBD1 (7 bases). From germline, CDR1 is MNHEY and CDR2 SVGAGI. This CDR3 contains 14 residues. V lost 2 bases and J 6 bases, leaving 14 bases between the germline ends. CDR3 sequence (DNA): TGTGCCAGCAGTTACCTCGGGACAGCGGGCGAGCAGTACTTC. Amino acid sequence: CASSYLGTAGEQYF.

The chain joins TRBV3-1 (or the pseudogene TRBV3-2) to TRBJ2-4; perhaps TRBD2 as D (6 bases). Trimming left V 2 bases short and J 0 bases short, with 11 bases between. Germline assignment: CDR1 LGHDT and CDR2 YNNKEL (reference sequence). This CDR3 is 16 amino acids long. The CDR3 DNA sequence: TGTGCCAGCAGCCAATGGGGGGAGGTAGCCAAAAACATTCAGTACTTC. Translating it yields CASSQWGEVAKNIQYF.

The genes are TRBV19 and TRBJ2-3; 7 bases are a match to TRBD1. Germline V lookup: CDR1 LNHDA, CDR2 SQIVND (reference sequence). The V segment lost 6 bases and the J segment 0 bases; nucleotides outside the gene matches: 6. The CDR3 runs 15 residues. Here the CDR3 DNA reads TGTGCCAGTAGGCCGACAGGGCCGAGCACAGATACGCAGTATTTT. This translates into CASRPTGPSTDTQYF.

The chain couples TRBV11-2 to TRBJ2-7; D is perhaps TRBD1 (6 bases). The CDR3 covers 16 residues. Germline CDR1 is SGHAT and CDR2 is FQNNGV. Deletions cut 5 bases from V and 2 bases from J, with 19 bases between. As DNA, the CDR3 is TGTGCCAGCAGCGGGGGCGGCCAGGGAAGGACCTACGAGCAGTACTTC. This encodes CASSGGGQGRTYEQYF.

The chain couples TRBV28 to TRBJ1-3, with D unclear. Trimming removed 6 bases at V and 0 bases at J, with 9 bases between. The CDR3 is made up of 14 amino acids. CDR1 is MDHEN and CDR2 is SYDVKM in the germline V gene. As DNA, the CDR3 is TGTGCCAGCAGGTCGGGAGGCTCTGGAAACACCATATATTTT. Translated, it gives CASRSGGSGNTIYF.